What follows are 10 T cell receptor beta chains derived from one specimen sequenced in a study of T cell repertoires in cytomegalovirus infection. TCRdb reanalysed the reads using MiXCR and keeps one entry per CDR3 protein. The table has about 450,000 distinct CDR3 sequences, approximately 30% seen once. The sample taken for sequencing was PBMCs. These receptors originate from a human donor in good health (CMV status not recorded). Some clones in this sample may be carry-over from other donors' samples.

The chain combines TRBV27 with TRBJ1-6; D remains ambiguous. This CDR3 is 16 amino acids long. Germline CDR1 MNHEY, CDR2 SMNVEV (reference sequence). Trimming took off 2 bases at V and 0 bases at J, with 8 bases between the two ends. CDR3 amino acids: CASSLERSSYNSPLHF. CDR3 DNA: TGTGCCAGCAGTTTAGAGCGGAGCTCCTATAATTCACCCCTCCACTTT.

This clonotype was counted between two and nine times. The chain couples TRBV7-6 to TRBJ2-2; 7 bases align to TRBD1. The CDR3 is made up of 15 amino acids. V lost 4 bases, J lost 1 base, and 3 bases stayed unmatched. Germline CDR1 reads SGHVS; CDR2 reads FNYEAQ. CDR3 bases: TGTGCCAGCAGCTCGGACAGGCGGAACACCGGGGAGCTGTTTTTT. Amino acids: CASSSDRRNTGELFF.

J is TRBJ1-5 and V is TRBV6-2 or TRBV6-3, with a weak D call TRBD1 (6 bases). V lost 6 bases, J lost 6 bases, and 15 bases lay in between. The length of the CDR3 is 14 residues. CDR1 MNHEY and CDR2 SVGEGT come from the germline V gene. The DNA of the CDR3 is TGTGCCAGCAGCCCTAACAGGGTAGCTCAGCCCCAGCATTTT. Amino acids: CASSPNRVAQPQHF.

This clonotype was seen a few times. The chain joins TRBV6-5 to TRBJ2-3; no reliable D call. CDR3 length: 14 residues. Germline loops: CDR1 MNHEY, CDR2 SVGAGI. V was pared by 4 bases and J by 3 bases, with 11 bases between. CDR3 in DNA: TGTGCCAGCAGTTTGACCACATGGACAGATACGCAGTATTTT. This gives the protein CASSLTTWTDTQYF.

The V and J genes are TRBV20-1 and TRBJ1-6; 7 bases align to TRBD1. Unmatched junction bases numbered 6, after V lost 0 bases and J lost 10 bases. This CDR3 has 14 residues. CDR1 and CDR2 from the germline V gene are DFQATT and SNEGSKA (reference sequence). The CDR3 bases are TGCAGTGCTAGAGAGCAGACAGGGCTATCACCCCTCCACTTT. It specifies CSAREQTGLSPLHF.

This clonotype was counted between two and nine times. One junction end does not reproduce the germline sequence, and a read error may be involved. The chain carries TRBV13 and TRBJ1-4; 7 nucleotides line up with TRBD1. This CDR3 region has 19 residues. CDR1 and CDR2 from the germline V gene are PRHDT and FYEKMQ (reference sequence). The CDR3 region is CASSVGWYGQGDTHEKLFF. The DNA of the CDR3 is TGTGCCAGCAGCGTAGGGTGGTATGGTCAGGGGGACACTCACGAAAAACTGTTTTTT.

The chain has TRBV5-1 and TRBJ1-2; D possibly corresponds to TRBD1 (5 bases). The CDR3 runs 15 residues. Germline V gene lookup returns CDR1 SGHRS and CDR2 YFSETQ. Trimming removed 4 bases at V and 4 bases at J, with 17 bases between. The CDR3 loop is CASSPGGDSIYGYTF. The CDR3 nucleotides are TGCGCCAGCAGCCCAGGAGGGGACTCAATCTATGGCTACACCTTC. The variable domain in full, completed from reference TRBV5-1 and TRBJ1-2, reads KAGVTQTPRYLIKTRGQQVTLSCSPISGHRSVSWYQQTPGQGLQFLFEYFSETQRNKGNFPGRFSGRQFSNSRSEMNVSTLELGDSALYLCASSPGGDSIYGYTFGSGTRLTVV.

This clonotype has at least ten counts. The chain couples TRBV7-6 to TRBJ2-1; 12 bases are a match to TRBD2. Germline V lookup: CDR1 SGHVS, CDR2 FNYEAQ. V lost 5 bases to trimming and J lost 0 bases; unmatched junction nucleotides: 14. The CDR3 spans 20 residues. The CDR3 reads CASSNRLAGDLGTSYNEQFF. CDR3 nucleotides: TGTGCCAGCAGCAATAGACTAGCGGGGGATCTGGGAACCTCCTACAATGAGCAGTTCTTC.

V usage is TRBV24-1 and J usage is TRBJ1-1; D is ambiguous. Germline CDR1 KGHDR, CDR2 SFDVKD. The CDR3 is 17 residues long. The ends were cut back, 7 bases at V and 5 bases at J, with 25 bases in the middle. This CDR3 is CATRSGGPVSAGTEAFF. The CDR3 bases are TGTGCCACCAGAAGTGGAGGGCCGGTTTCGGCGGGTACTGAAGCTTTCTTT.

The rearrangement joins TRBV6-1 to TRBJ2-1; the match to TRBD1 covers 7 bases. The CDR3 consists of 14 residues. The germline CDR1 and CDR2 sequences are MNHNS and SASEGT. Losses at the gene ends were 6 bases for V and 6 bases for J; bases not matched to a gene: 8. In DNA form, the CDR3 reads TGTGCCAGCAGCCTCGACAGGGCGGCCAATGAGCAGTTCTTC. Protein sequence: CASSLDRAANEQFF.